Sequencing of this T cell receptor beta chain was carried out in a study of T cells in Graves' hyperthyroidism and ophthalmopathy. As for the study in general: Peripheral blood collection took place at initial diagnosis, before any treatment.

This clonotype was detected ten times or more. The antigen remains unidentified. TCR beta CDR3 regions were amplified from RNA transcripts. Using the HTBI primer set, a first-round RT-PCR was run on the TCR CDR3. TCRdb re-analysed the multiplex PCR reads in MiXCR, keeping a single row per CDR3 protein. The table has 300,000 to 450,000 distinct CDR3 sequences, around 14% seen once; the top ten hold 25% to 35%. Every diagnosis used clinical symptoms, serum thyroxine and TRAb, thyroid ultrasound and orbital computed tomography. Regarding the study as a whole: Blood held most thyroid clonotypes expanded above 0.001 frequency.

Germline V gene lookup returns CDR1 DFQATT and CDR2 SNEGSKA (reference sequence). V dropped 0 bases and J dropped 5 bases, with 10 bases sitting between them. The CDR3 is made up of 13 amino acids. The chain uses TRBV20-1 and TRBJ2-5; D ambiguous. Sample: blood. This clonotype was obtained from a woman between 18 and 29 years old with Graves' hyperthyroidism that later progressed to Graves' ophthalmopathy. CDR3 sequence: CSARDWGVETQYF. DNA for the CDR3: TGCAGTGCTAGAGATTGGGGTGTCGAGACCCAGTACTTC.